This T cell receptor beta chain was identified in a study of cytomegalovirus exposure and HLA in healthy donors. Study-wide findings and caveats: Relative to the approximately 680-donor mean, N-insertions were reportedly fewer in an Asian-associated ancestry cluster in a later analysis.

With 2 bases removed from V and 3 bases from J, the gap between germline ends came to 19 bases. Germline V gives CDR1 SGHTA, CDR2 FQGTGA. The CDR3 extends over 17 amino acids. It was with 60 Vbeta and 13 Jbeta primers that the PCR ran. The table came from immunoSEQ multiplex PCR; TCRdb's copy has only in-frame clones and leaves some out. The table has about 200,000 clones, 60% to 80% seen once; the top ten hold around 2%. About this clone itself: The antigen remains undetermined.

The sequence was collected from a young man in good health and CMV-seronegative. Sequences were obtained from PBMCs. The genes are TRBV7-3 and TRBJ1-2; D perhaps matches TRBD1 (6 bases). The CDR3 is CASSLYEEQGYDYGYTF. CDR3 in DNA: TGTGCCAGCAGCTTATATGAGGAACAGGGTTATGACTATGGCTACACCTTC.